Here is one T cell receptor beta chain with its context. Its target is not known. Produced via immunoSEQ multiplex PCR; TCRdb's table is partial and in-frame only. Counted here are about 50,000 clones, about 83% occurring once; the ten biggest clones make up 0.55% to 0.65%. Germline-derived CDR1 and CDR2 are GTSNPN and SVGIG (reference sequence). The CDR3 runs 11 residues. V lost 8 bases and J 9 bases, leaving 17 bases between the germline ends. This sample was taken from a study of OX40 agonist ivuxolimab in advanced cancers. In the study overall: Patients were treated with intravenous ivuxolimab, dosed at 0.01 to 10 mg/kg and infused every 2 weeks.

Findings and limits, study-wide: Among the least clonally expanded were partial responders at 0.1-3.0 mg/kg.

The starting material was CD4+ or CD8+ T cells sorted from blood, obtained in a trial of the OX40 agonist ivuxolimab. This clonotype was obtained from an adult with an advanced solid tumor such as melanoma, head and neck, liver or kidney cancer. The chain combines TRBV30 with TRBJ2-7; a possible D gene is TRBD1 (5 bases). The CDR3, as DNA: TGTGCCATACAGGTCGGCCCGGGGCAGTACTTC. Amino acid sequence: CAIQVGPGQYF.